The source of this T cell receptor (beta chain) is a study of T cell responses to AZD1222 COVID-19 vaccine. Here immunoSEQ multiplex PCR was the method, and the copy in TCRdb shows in-frame clones only, minus some. The sample carries about 140,000 clones, roughly 89% recorded once. CDR1 and CDR2 (germline): MDHEN, SYDVKM. After removal of 2 bases from V and 2 bases from J, the junction contained 11 bases not matched to a gene. CDR3 length: 18 amino acids. The receptor comes from an adult in good health. The starting material was peripheral blood, obtained on day 0 of AZD1222 vaccination. The chain has TRBV28 and TRBJ2-2; 7 positions match TRBD1. The CDR3: CASSLVPRGLINTGELFF. The CDR3 DNA follows: TGTGCCAGCAGTTTAGTCCCCAGGGGGTTAATCAACACCGGGGAGCTGTTTTTT.